The 20 T cell receptor beta chains given below trace back to one sample, sequenced in a study of beta chain features in type 1 diabetes. What was sequenced were expressed TCRB transcripts, since all of the isolated RNA had been reverse transcribed. Clones were read by immunoSEQ multiplex PCR, and TCRdb kept only the in-frame ones, dropping some. This table has around 350,000 clones, 10% to 15% appearing once. Input material: naive CD4+ T cells from blood. All receptors derive from a man aged 18-30 years in good health.

The chain has TRBV28 and TRBJ2-7, with D tentatively TRBD1 (5 bases). This CDR3 has 11 amino acids. Trimming cost V 7 bases and J 6 bases, with 10 bases left between them. Germline V gene data show CDR1 as MDHEN and CDR2 as SYDVKM. The CDR3 DNA reads TGTGCCAGCACTGGGGCAGGCGAGCAGTACTTC. Its translation is CASTGAGEQYF.

This clone occurred a few times. V gene TRBV5-1 combines with J gene TRBJ2-5; 7 nucleotides line up with TRBD2. The CDR3 contains 14 residues. Germline values: CDR1 SGHRS, CDR2 YFSETQ. J gave up 5 bases and V 6 bases, and 10 bases lay outside the gene matches. The CDR3 here is CASKRGFLLETQYF. DNA for the CDR3: TGCGCCAGCAAGCGGGGTTTTTTGTTGGAGACCCAGTACTTC.

The gene calls are TRBV7-9 and TRBJ2-5; 10 bases agree with TRBD1. Germline V gene lookup returns CDR1 SEHNR and CDR2 FQNEAQ (reference sequence). The length of the CDR3 is 14 residues. The V and J ends lost 6 bases and 8 bases, in that order; junction bases with no gene match: 9. CDR3 coding DNA: TGTGCCAGCAGGAGAGGACAGGGGGACGGTACCCAGTACTTC. Its protein is CASRRGQGDGTQYF.

The chain is built from TRBV2 and TRBJ2-7; 7 bases agree with TRBD2. Looked up from germline, CDR1 is SNHLY and CDR2 is FYNNEI. V lost 8 bases to trimming and J lost 4 bases; unmatched junction nucleotides: 8. The CDR3 extends over 13 amino acids. The CDR3 coding sequence is TGTGCCAGCGGGCGGGAGTTATTTTACGAGCAGTACTTC. It encodes CASGRELFYEQYF.

This clone has only a few counts. The rearrangement joins TRBV11-2 to TRBJ2-7; TRBD2 is a possible D gene (6 bases). V dropped 5 bases and J dropped 6 bases, with 17 bases sitting between them. This CDR3 region has 14 residues. Per germline, CDR1 SGHAT and CDR2 FQNNGV. CDR3 sequence: CASSPGTALAEQYF. In nucleotides, the CDR3 is TGTGCCAGCAGCCCGGGGACTGCTTTGGCCGAGCAGTACTTC. The full variable domain, its missing parts supplied by reference TRBV11-2 and TRBJ2-7, is EAGVAQSPRYKIIEKRQSVAFWCNPISGHATLYWYQQILGQGPKLLIQFQNNGVVDDSQLPKDRFSAERLKGVDSTLKIQPAKLEDSAVYLCASSPGTALAEQYFGPGTRLTVT.

The V gene is TRBV6-1, the J gene TRBJ1-5; tentatively, D is TRBD1 (5 bases). Germline V lookup: CDR1 MNHNS, CDR2 SASEGT. The CDR3 loop spans 14 amino acids. V gave up 0 bases and J gave up 2 bases, with 5 bases separating them. The CDR3, as DNA: TGTGCCAGCAGTGAAGCAGGGGGCAATCAGCCCCAGCATTTT. This gives the protein CASSEAGGNQPQHF.

The table lists this clone with a few counts. This chain joins TRBV5-6 and TRBJ2-3; TRBD2 agrees at 12 bases. CDR3 length: 14 amino acids. CDR1 SGHDT and CDR2 YYEEEE come from the germline V gene. Trimming took 4 bases from V and 14 from J; bases not matched to a gene: 11. The CDR3 loop reads CASSLRTSGTLWYF. CDR3 coding DNA: TGTGCCAGCAGCCTTAGGACTAGCGGGACCCTCTGGTATTTT.

This clone was observed a handful of times. The V gene is TRBV11-3, the J gene TRBJ2-1; unclear D gene. Germline CDR1 is SGHNT and CDR2 is YENEEA. Trimming removed 2 bases from V and 4 bases from J, with 6 bases in between. This CDR3 region has 13 residues. The CDR3 here is CASSLNYYNEQFF. CDR3 in DNA: TGTGCCAGCAGCTTAAACTATTACAATGAGCAGTTCTTC. Full variable domain (rest looked up from reference TRBV11-3 and TRBJ2-1): EAGVVQSPRYKIIEKKQPVAFWCNPISGHNTLYWYLQNLGQGPELLIRYENEEAVDDSQLPKDRFSAERLKGVDSTLKIQPAELGDSAVYLCASSLNYYNEQFFGPGTRLTVL.

This clone was counted a few times. This chain links TRBV7-2 with TRBJ2-5, with no clear D. The CDR3 has 12 residues. Germline V gene sequence: CDR1 SGHTA, CDR2 FQGNSA. Trimming took 2 bases from V and 4 from J, leaving 5 bases between them. DNA of the CDR3: TGTGCCAGCAGCTTATCTCCAGAGACCCAGTACTTC. As protein: CASSLSPETQYF.

This clone was recorded a few times. The V call is TRBV14, the J call TRBJ2-7; D perhaps matches TRBD1 (5 bases). V shed 2 bases and J shed 2 bases, with 10 bases lying between them. The V gene's germline CDR1 is SGHDN and CDR2 FVKESK. CDR3 length equals 14 residues. The chain's CDR3 is CASSQLDSTYEQYF. CDR3 DNA: TGTGCCAGCAGCCAACTCGACAGTACCTACGAGCAGTACTTC.

The chain employs TRBV2 and TRBJ2-1; D might be TRBD2 (6 bases). The CDR3 spans 14 residues. V shed 8 bases and J shed 8 bases, with 19 bases lying between them. CDR1 is SNHLY, CDR2 FYNNEI, per germline. CDR3 region: CASEALIRGYEQFF. The CDR3 DNA follows: TGTGCCAGCGAGGCCCTAATTCGGGGGTATGAGCAGTTCTTC. The whole variable domain, filled in from reference TRBV2 and TRBJ2-1, reads EPEVTQTPSHQVTQMGQEVILRCVPISNHLYFYWYRQILGQKVEFLVSFYNNEISEKSEIFDDQFSVERPDGSNFTLKIRSTKLEDSAMYFCASEALIRGYEQFFGPGTRLTVL.

This chain links TRBV21-1 with TRBJ1-1; TRBD1 was called by the table and not checked on the DNA. TRBV21-1 is annotated as a pseudogene. CDR3 size: 14 residues. CDR3 sequence (DNA): TGTGCCAGCAGCAAATACAGGGGGGGGCGATTGGCTTTCTTT. Translation: CASSKYRGGRLAFF.

In its sample, this clone was seen a few times. This chain links TRBV6-5 with TRBJ2-7, with 8 bases that match TRBD1. Germline CDR1 reads MNHEY; CDR2 reads SVGAGI. This CDR3 is built from 13 residues. V lost 10 bases and J lost 5; bases outside the gene matches: 10. The CDR3 nucleotides read TGTGCCACCATCAGCGGACAGGGTAACGAGCAGTACTTC. It translates to CATISGQGNEQYF.

A remark on this clone: This same CDR3 is encoded by further DNA sequences in the sample. The chain carries TRBV30 and TRBJ1-5; D is ambiguous. This CDR3 contains 13 residues. The V end was cut by 0 bases, the J end by 2 bases, with 5 bases between. Germline CDR1 and CDR2: GTSNPN and SVGIG (reference sequence). The CDR3 nucleotides are TGTGCCTGGAGTGTACAAGGCAATCAGCCCCAGCATTTT. This sequence encodes CAWSVQGNQPQHF.

This clone was seen a handful of times. V usage is TRBV27 and J usage is TRBJ2-5; a possible D gene is TRBD1 (6 bases). Germline V gene sequence: CDR1 MNHEY, CDR2 SMNVEV (reference sequence). Trimming took off 4 bases at V and 2 bases at J, with 14 bases between the two ends. The CDR3 is 15 amino acids. The CDR3 region is CASSSIGTQQETQYF. The CDR3 bases are TGTGCCAGCAGTTCCATCGGGACACAACAAGAGACCCAGTACTTC.

V and J are TRBV15 and TRBJ2-1, with 8 bases matching TRBD1. The CDR3 loop spans 13 amino acids. Germline V gene sequence: CDR1 LNHNV, CDR2 YYDKDF (reference sequence). V shed 2 bases and J 10 bases; nucleotides not matched to a gene: 4. The CDR3, as DNA: TGTGCCACCAGCAGACCCGGGACAGGAGAGCAGTTCTTC. It yields the protein CATSRPGTGEQFF.

This clone was counted ten times or more. This chain links TRBV23-1 with TRBJ2-7; D is unclear. TRBV23-1 is an ORF for which the function is uncertain. The germline V and J ends were trimmed by 8 bases and 8 bases, with 7 bases remaining between them. The CDR3 covers 9 residues. In nucleotides, the CDR3 is TGCGCCAGCCCACTTCAGCAGTACTTC. Amino acids: CASPLQQYF.

This chain joins TRBV9 and TRBJ2-7, with TRBD1 identical over 7 bases. CDR1 and CDR2 from the germline V gene are SGDLS and YYNGEE. Trimming removed 8 bases from V and 3 bases from J; junction bases left unmatched: 8. The CDR3 consists of 13 residues. In nucleotides, the CDR3 is TGTGCCAGTTCTCTGACAGGGATCTACGAGCAGTACTTC. Its protein product is CASSLTGIYEQYF.

The chain couples TRBV5-8 to TRBJ2-5, with 11 bases lining up with TRBD1. The CDR3 consists of 17 residues. V shed 0 bases and J 1 base; nucleotides not matched to a gene: 5. Germline V gene data show CDR1 as SGHTS and CDR2 as YDEGEE. The CDR3 region is CASSLVTGTGGQETQYF. For the CDR3, the DNA is TGTGCCAGCAGCTTGGTCACCGGGACAGGGGGCCAAGAGACCCAGTACTTC.

J is TRBJ1-1 and V is TRBV7-2, with D perhaps matching TRBD1 (6 bases). V lost 9 bases to trimming and J lost 7 bases, with 12 bases between them. CDR1 is SGHTA, CDR2 FQGNSA, per germline. The CDR3 loop spans 11 amino acids. CDR3 sequence (DNA): TGTGCCAGTAGGAGGGGGGGTGAAGCTTTCTTT. Encoded protein: CASRRGGEAFF.